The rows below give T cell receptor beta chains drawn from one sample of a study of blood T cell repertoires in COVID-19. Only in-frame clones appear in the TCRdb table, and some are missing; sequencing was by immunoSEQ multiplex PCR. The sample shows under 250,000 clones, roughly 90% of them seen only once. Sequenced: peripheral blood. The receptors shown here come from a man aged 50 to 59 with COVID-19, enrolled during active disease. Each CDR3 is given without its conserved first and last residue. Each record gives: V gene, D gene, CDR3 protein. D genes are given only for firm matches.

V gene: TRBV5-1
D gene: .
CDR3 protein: ASSLGQTLSTDTQY

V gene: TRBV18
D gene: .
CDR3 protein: ASSPPRQSSYNEQF

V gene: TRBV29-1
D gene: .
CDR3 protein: SVVEQQETQY

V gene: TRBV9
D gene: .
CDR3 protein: ASSTDSPSGYT

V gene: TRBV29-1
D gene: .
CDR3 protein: SAGIADYEQY

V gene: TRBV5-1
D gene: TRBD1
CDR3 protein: ASSGGTGDVDTQY

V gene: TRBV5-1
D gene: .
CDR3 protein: ASSLDSSGYEQY

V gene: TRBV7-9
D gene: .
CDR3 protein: ASSSADKSNQPQH

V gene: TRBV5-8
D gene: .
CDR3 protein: ASSLVGGSNQPQH

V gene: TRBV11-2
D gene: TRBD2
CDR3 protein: ASSLTGTSSGNV